This T cell receptor (beta chain) was sequenced in a study of OX40 agonist ivuxolimab in advanced cancers. V dropped 0 bases and J dropped 4 bases, with 17 bases sitting between them. The V gene's germline CDR1 is SGDLS and CDR2 YYNGEE. CDR3 length: 17 amino acids. The assay was immunoSEQ multiplex PCR, and TCRdb's table has in-frame clones only and misses some. The sample carries 62,000 or so clones, 85% recorded once. V is TRBV9 and J is TRBJ2-1; possible D gene TRBD2, 6 bases. This sample comprised CD4+ or CD8+ T cells sorted from blood, obtained in a trial of the OX40 agonist ivuxolimab. The source of this sequence is an adult with an advanced solid tumor such as melanoma, head and neck, liver or kidney cancer. In nucleotides, the CDR3 is TGTGCCAGCAGCGTAGTAGGTGAAGCGGGTAGATACAATGAGCAGTTCTTC. Translation: CASSVVGEAGRYNEQFF.